The rows below give T cell receptor beta chains drawn from one sample of a study of beta chain features in type 1 diabetes. Using immunoSEQ multiplex PCR, the repertoire was profiled, and TCRdb retains in-frame clones only, with some absent. The sample records hundreds of thousands of clones, about 29% being singletons. Sample: naive CD4+ T cells from blood. These receptor sequences come from a man younger than 35 in good health. Both conserved end residues are part of each CDR3. The D gene is left open where the match is weak. Clone size, where shown, is once, few, many, or a class for clones that have expanded.

J: TRBJ2-7
V: TRBV7-2
D: TRBD2
size: few
CDR3: CASSSGLAGRREQYF
DNA: TGTGCCAGCAGTTCGGGACTAGCGGGACGACGAGAGCAGTACTTC

J: TRBJ2-1
V: TRBV27
D: .
size: .
CDR3: CASSNDYNEQFF
DNA: TGTGCCAGCAGTAACGACTACAATGAGCAGTTCTTC

J: TRBJ2-3
V: TRBV30
D: .
size: .
CDR3: CAWSPPRREVDTQYF
DNA: TGTGCCTGGAGTCCCCCCCGGAGGGAGGTAGATACGCAGTATTTT

J: TRBJ2-3
V: TRBV5-4
D: .
size: .
CDR3: CASSFTGTTDTQYF
DNA: TGTGCCAGCAGCTTCACAGGGACCACAGATACGCAGTATTTT

J: TRBJ2-7
V: TRBV29-1
D: TRBD2
size: .
CDR3: CSVSGLPTHYEQYF
DNA: TGCAGCGTTTCGGGACTACCTACGCACTACGAGCAGTACTTC

J: TRBJ2-1
V: TRBV4-3
D: TRBD2
size: .
CDR3: CASSHLSGGRNNEQFF
DNA: TGCGCCAGCAGCCACCTTTCTGGCGGGAGGAACAATGAGCAGTTCTTC

J: TRBJ1-2
V: TRBV2
D: .
size: .
CDR3: CASSGTAIYGYTF
DNA: TGTGCCAGCTCCGGGACGGCAATCTATGGCTACACCTTC

J: TRBJ2-1
V: TRBV14
D: .
size: few
CDR3: CATGRYNEQFF
DNA: TGTGCCACTGGCCGCTACAATGAGCAGTTCTTC

J: TRBJ1-2
V: TRBV30
D: .
size: few
CDR3: CAWRTPRGNYGYTF
DNA: TGTGCCTGGAGGACCCCTCGAGGCAACTATGGCTACACCTTC

J: TRBJ2-1
V: TRBV30
D: TRBD1
size: .
CDR3: CAWSAGTGGHEQFF
DNA: TGTGCCTGGAGTGCCGGGACAGGGGGACATGAGCAGTTCTTC

J: TRBJ2-2
V: TRBV29-1
D: .
size: few
CDR3: CSVVAESNTGELFF
DNA: TGCAGCGTTGTGGCCGAATCTAACACCGGGGAGCTGTTTTTT

J: TRBJ2-1
V: TRBV10-3
D: .
size: few
CDR3: CAISGFDGEQFF
DNA: TGTGCCATCAGTGGATTCGACGGTGAGCAGTTCTTC

J: TRBJ2-6
V: TRBV5-1
D: TRBD1
size: few
CDR3: CASSLPQGDNVLTF
DNA: TGCGCCAGCAGCTTGCCCCAGGGGGACAACGTCCTGACTTTC

J: TRBJ2-7
V: TRBV30
D: .
size: .
CDR3: CAWSVLGARSSYEQYF
DNA: TGTGCCTGGAGTGTACTGGGGGCCCGGAGCTCCTACGAGCAGTACTTC

J: TRBJ1-2
V: TRBV7-2
D: .
size: .
CDR3: CSSNRHEANGYTF
DNA: TGTTCCAGCAATCGGCATGAGGCTAATGGCTACACCTTC

J: TRBJ2-3
V: TRBV29-1
D: .
size: few
CDR3: CSVVFLQGGGDTQYF
DNA: TGCAGCGTTGTATTTCTCCAGGGAGGTGGAGATACGCAGTATTTT

J: TRBJ2-7
V: TRBV20-1
D: .
size: .
CDR3: CSARGSYEQYF
DNA: TGCAGTGCTCGAGGGTCGTACGAGCAGTACTTC

J: TRBJ2-6
V: TRBV7-6
D: .
size: .
CDR3: CASSLDDGPGANVLTF
DNA: TGTGCCAGCAGCCTGGACGATGGACCTGGGGCCAACGTCCTGACTTTC

J: TRBJ2-1
V: TRBV30
D: .
size: few
CDR3: CAWSVIDPREQFF
DNA: TGTGCCTGGAGTGTAATTGACCCACGGGAGCAGTTCTTC

J: TRBJ2-2
V: TRBV9
D: .
size: .
CDR3: CASSVAGSNTGELFF
DNA: TGTGCCAGCAGCGTAGCAGGATCGAACACCGGGGAGCTGTTTTTT